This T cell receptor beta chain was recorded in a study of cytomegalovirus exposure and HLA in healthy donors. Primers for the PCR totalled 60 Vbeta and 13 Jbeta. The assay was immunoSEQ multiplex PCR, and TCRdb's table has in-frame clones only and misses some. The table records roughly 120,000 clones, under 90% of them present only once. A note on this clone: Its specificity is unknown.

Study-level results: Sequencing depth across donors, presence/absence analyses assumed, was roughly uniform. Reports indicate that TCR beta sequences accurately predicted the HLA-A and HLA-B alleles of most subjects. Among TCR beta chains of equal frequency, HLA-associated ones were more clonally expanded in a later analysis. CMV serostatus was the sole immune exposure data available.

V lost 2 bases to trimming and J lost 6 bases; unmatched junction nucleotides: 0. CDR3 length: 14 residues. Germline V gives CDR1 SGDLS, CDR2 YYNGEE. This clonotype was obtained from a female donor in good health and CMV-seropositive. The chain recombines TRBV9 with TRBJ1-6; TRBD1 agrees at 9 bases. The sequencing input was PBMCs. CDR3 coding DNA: TGTGCCAGCAGCGTGGGACAGGGTAATTCACCCCTCCACTTT. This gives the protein CASSVGQGNSPLHF.